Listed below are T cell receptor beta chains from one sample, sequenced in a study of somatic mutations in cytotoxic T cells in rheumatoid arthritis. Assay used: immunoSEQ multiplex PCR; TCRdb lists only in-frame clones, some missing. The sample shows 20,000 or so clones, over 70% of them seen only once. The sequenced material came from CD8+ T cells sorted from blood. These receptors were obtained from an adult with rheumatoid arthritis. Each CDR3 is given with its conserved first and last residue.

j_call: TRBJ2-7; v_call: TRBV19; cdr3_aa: CASSIRMSLQPYEQYF
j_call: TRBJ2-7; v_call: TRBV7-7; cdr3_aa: CASSLGRDYEQYF
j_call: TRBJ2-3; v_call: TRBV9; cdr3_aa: CASSVVGAGADTQYF
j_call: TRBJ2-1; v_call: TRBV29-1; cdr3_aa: CSVEQAYNEQFF
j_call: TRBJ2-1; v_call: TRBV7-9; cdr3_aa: CASSSRPGEQFF
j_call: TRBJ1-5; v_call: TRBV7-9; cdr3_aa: CASSPGGPQPQHF
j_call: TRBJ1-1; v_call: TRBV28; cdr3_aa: CASSFPDRINTEAFF
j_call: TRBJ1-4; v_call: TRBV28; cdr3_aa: CASSATDLEEKLFF
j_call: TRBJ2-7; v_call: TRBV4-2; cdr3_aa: CATSGASYEQYF
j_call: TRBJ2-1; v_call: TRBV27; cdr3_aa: CASTPTGASGRYNEQFF
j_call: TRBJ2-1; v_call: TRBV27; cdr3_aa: CASSLSTSYNEQFF
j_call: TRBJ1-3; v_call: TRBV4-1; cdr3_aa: CASRQGNTIYF
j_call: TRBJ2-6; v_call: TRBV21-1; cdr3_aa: CASSKEGRGGGSGANVLTF
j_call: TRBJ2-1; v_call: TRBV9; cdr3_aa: CASSVAGTSGILNEQFF
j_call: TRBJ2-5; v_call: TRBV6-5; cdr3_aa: CASKVGGQETQYF
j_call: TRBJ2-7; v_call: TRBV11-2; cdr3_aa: CASTEASGRAYEQYF
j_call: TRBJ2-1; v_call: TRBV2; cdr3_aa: CASSEIPYNEQFF